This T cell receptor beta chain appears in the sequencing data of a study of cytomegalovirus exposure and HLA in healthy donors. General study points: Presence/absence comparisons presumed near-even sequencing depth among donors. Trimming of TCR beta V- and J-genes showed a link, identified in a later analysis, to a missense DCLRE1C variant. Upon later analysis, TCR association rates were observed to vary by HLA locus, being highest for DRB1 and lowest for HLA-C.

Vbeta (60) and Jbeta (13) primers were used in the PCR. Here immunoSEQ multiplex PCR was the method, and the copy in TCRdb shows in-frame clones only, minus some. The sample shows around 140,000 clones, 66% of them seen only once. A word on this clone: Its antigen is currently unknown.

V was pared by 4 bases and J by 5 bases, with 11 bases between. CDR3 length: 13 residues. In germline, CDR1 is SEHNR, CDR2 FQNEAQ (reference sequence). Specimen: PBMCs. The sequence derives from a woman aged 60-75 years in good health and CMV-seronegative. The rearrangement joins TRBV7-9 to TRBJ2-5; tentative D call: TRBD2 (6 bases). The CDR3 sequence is CASSSRTKETQYF. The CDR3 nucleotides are TGTGCCAGCAGCTCCCGGACTAAGGAGACCCAGTACTTC.